This TCR beta chain is drawn from a study of molecular identifiers for immune sequencing clone quantification. With regard to this clonotype: This may be a read error, as it is one base from a much larger clone.

TCRdb reprocessed the PCR reads with MiXCR, giving one entry per CDR3 protein. The sample has under 600,000 distinct CDR3 sequences; about a fifth are singletons. Germline loops: CDR1 GTSNPN, CDR2 SVGIG (reference sequence). CDR3 length: 14 residues. The clonotype originates from a human donor in good health. Some libraries in this study had Jurkat cell RNA spiked in. This rearrangement joins TRBV30 to TRBJ2-3, with D possibly matching TRBD1 (6 bases). The J call could be wrong; TRBJ1-5 is a better fit for the DNA end. Sequencing was done on a sample of naive CD8+ T cells from blood, with Jurkat cell RNA spiked in. Subset: FACS-sorted CD8+CD4-CCR7+CD45RA+ naive T cells. CDR3 bases: TGTGCCTGGAGTATGACAGGATACTTGGATACGCAGCATTTT. It specifies CAWSMTGYLDTQHF.